Listed below are T cell receptor beta chains from one sample, sequenced in a study of metastatic and nonmetastatic thyroid tumors. TCRdb recomputed clones from the PCR reads via MiXCR. The table lists thousands of clones, roughly 14% of them singletons. The sequencing input was blood. These receptor sequences come from a female donor with papillary thyroid cancer or a benign thyroid nodule (not recorded which). Some clones in this sample may be carry-over from other donors' samples. Each CDR3 is given with its conserved first and last residue. Each record gives: J gene, V gene, D gene, CDR3 length, clone size, CDR3 protein, CDR3 DNA. A D gene is named only where the DNA matches it firmly. For some rows the clone size is stated as once, few or many, or as a class when expanded; others skip it.

>TRBJ2-1|TRBV5-6|TRBD1|14|many
CASTLTGQRNEQFF
TGTGCCAGCACCCTAACGGGACAGAGAAATGAGCAGTTCTTC
>TRBJ1-6|TRBV18|NA|13|NA
CASSPGLNSPLHF
TGTGCCAGCTCACCAGGGCTTAATTCACCCCTCCACTTT
>TRBJ2-7|TRBV11-2|NA|17|NA
CASSPGRGGRPGYEQYF
TGTGCCAGCAGCCCAGGGAGGGGGGGAAGGCCCGGTTACGAGCAGTACTTC
>TRBJ2-3|TRBV30|NA|11|NA
CAWGAGDTQYF
TGTGCCTGGGGGGCGGGAGATACGCAGTATTTT
>TRBJ2-7|TRBV20-1|NA|14|many
CSVGLVGEGYEQYF
TGCAGTGTGGGGCTGGTGGGAGAAGGGTACGAGCAGTACTTC
>TRBJ2-5|TRBV7-7|TRBD1|15|many
CASSLIGTGPETQYF
TGTGCCAGCAGCTTAATAGGGACAGGGCCAGAGACCCAGTACTTC
>TRBJ1-2|TRBV20-1|NA|13|medium-sized
CSATQGTQEDYTF
TGCAGTGCTACCCAGGGGACTCAGGAGGACTACACCTTC
>TRBJ1-5|TRBV20-1|NA|14|medium-sized
CSAGHTSLWQPQHF
TGCAGTGCTGGACATACATCGCTTTGGCAGCCCCAGCATTTT
>TRBJ1-2|TRBV24-1|NA|14|NA
CVTSYTGGGDGYTF
TGTGTCACCAGTTATACCGGAGGAGGGGACGGCTACACCTTC
>TRBJ2-2|TRBV6-1|NA|15|NA
CASSALRSGAGELFF
TGTGCCAGCAGTGCGCTAAGGTCCGGCGCCGGGGAGCTGTTTTTT
>TRBJ1-1|TRBV20-1|NA|15|NA
CSAQVRWRMDAEAFF
TGCAGTGCCCAGGTCAGGTGGCGGATGGACGCTGAAGCTTTCTTT
>TRBJ1-6|TRBV7-9|TRBD1|14|many
CASRWDSLNSPLHF
TGTGCCAGCAGATGGGACAGCCTTAATTCACCCCTCCACTTT
>TRBJ2-7|TRBV28|NA|12|medium-sized
CASSFTVGEQYF
TGTGCCAGCAGTTTTACAGTGGGAGAGCAGTACTTC
>TRBJ2-1|TRBV9|TRBD2|15|once
CASSRAGGTFNEQFF
TGTGCCAGCAGCCGAGCGGGGGGGACATTCAATGAGCAGTTCTTC
>TRBJ2-1|TRBV6-4|NA|16|NA
CASSDSVEGPGNEQFF
TGTGCCAGCAGTGACTCCGTGGAGGGCCCGGGAAATGAGCAGTTCTTC
>TRBJ1-2|TRBV18|NA|14|many
CASSLRQDPEGYTF
TGTGCCAGCTCACTCAGACAGGATCCGGAGGGCTACACCTTC
>TRBJ1-1|TRBV15|TRBD1|20|NA
CATSRDQGSPGQLMNTEAFF
TGTGCCACCAGCAGAGACCAGGGTTCTCCGGGACAGCTTATGAACACTGAAGCTTTCTTT
>TRBJ1-2|TRBV12-3/TRBV12-4|TRBD1|15|NA
CASSFGGTGGYGYTF
TGTGCCAGCAGTTTTGGTGGGACAGGGGGTTATGGCTACACCTTC
>TRBJ2-3|TRBV6-4|TRBD2|15|many
CASSDSYGGVDTQYF
TGTGCCAGCAGTGACTCGTACGGGGGGGTCGATACGCAGTATTTT
>TRBJ1-6|TRBV6-1|TRBD1|15|few
CASRSYRGHNSHLHF
TGTGCCAGCAGAAGCTACAGGGGGCATAATTCACACCTCCACTTT
>TRBJ2-2|TRBV28|NA|14|medium-sized
CASSLLYPTGELFF
TGTGCCAGCAGTTTATTATACCCCACCGGGGAGCTGTTTTTT
>TRBJ2-2|TRBV27|NA|16|medium-sized
CASGGRRASNTGELFF
TGTGCCAGCGGGGGTAGGCGGGCCTCGAACACCGGGGAGCTGTTTTTT
>TRBJ2-7|TRBV20-1|TRBD1|15|many
CSARRQGFLSYEQYF
TGCAGTGCTAGACGACAGGGGTTCCTCTCCTACGAGCAGTACTTC
>TRBJ2-4|TRBV12-3/TRBV12-4|NA|8|many
CATFRVNF
TGTGCCACCTTCAGGGTTAACTTC
>TRBJ2-7|TRBV12-3/TRBV12-4|TRBD2|14|many
CASSPSGLYYEQYF
TGTGCCAGCAGTCCCTCGGGACTATACTACGAGCAGTACTTC
>TRBJ2-7|TRBV27|NA|15|medium-sized
CASSSRSAPSYEQYF
TGTGCCAGCAGCTCCCGATCGGCCCCTTCCTACGAGCAGTACTTC
>TRBJ2-1|TRBV28|NA|11|NA
CASSPRLRQFF
TGTGCCAGCAGTCCCCGTTTGAGGCAGTTCTTC
>TRBJ2-1|TRBV27|NA|12|medium-sized
CASGGAYNEQFF
TGTGCCAGCGGGGGGGCTTACAATGAGCAGTTCTTC
>TRBJ2-1|TRBV28|NA|15|few
CASSPSGSGGNEQFF
TGTGCCAGCAGTCCGTCGGGGAGTGGGGGCAATGAGCAGTTCTTC
>TRBJ2-7|TRBV6-1|TRBD2|16|medium-sized
CASSDYTGTSEYEQYF
TGTGCCAGCAGTGACTATACGGGGACTAGCGAGTACGAGCAGTACTTC
>TRBJ1-6|TRBV7-2|NA|14|medium-sized
CASSLTGSSRPLHF
TGTGCCAGCAGCCTTACTGGGTCTTCAAGACCCCTCCACTTT
>TRBJ2-1|TRBV4-3|NA|16|many
CASSQDYRGIGNEQFF
TGCGCCAGCAGCCAAGATTATAGGGGGATAGGTAATGAGCAGTTCTTC
>TRBJ2-7|TRBV7-2|NA|14|NA
CASSLTGDSYEQYF
TGTGCCAGCAGCTTAACGGGGGACTCCTACGAGCAGTACTTC
>TRBJ1-2|TRBV2|NA|12|many
CASSDTVYGYTF
TGTGCCAGCAGTGATACAGTTTATGGCTACACCTTC
>TRBJ2-3|TRBV12-3/TRBV12-4|NA|17|few
CARTPYSSLKNTDTQYF
TGTGCCAGAACCCCTTACTCGAGCCTAAAAAACACAGATACGCAGTATTTT
>TRBJ2-7|TRBV7-9|TRBD2|13|few
CASTGLDSYEQYF
TGTGCCAGCACAGGACTAGACTCCTACGAGCAGTACTTC
>TRBJ2-7|TRBV12-3/TRBV12-4|NA|11|many
CASSFLGEQYF
TGTGCCAGCAGTTTCCTGGGCGAGCAGTACTTC
>TRBJ2-5|TRBV7-2|NA|17|many
CASSHSGTRGIQETQYF
TGTGCCAGCAGCCATTCAGGAACTAGAGGTATTCAAGAGACCCAGTACTTC
>TRBJ1-2|TRBV28|NA|14|few
CASSFGFHNYGYTF
TGTGCCAGCAGTTTTGGGTTTCATAACTATGGCTACACCTTC
>TRBJ2-1|TRBV6-1|TRBD1|14|large
CASRWDRGRGEQFF
TGTGCCAGCAGGTGGGACAGGGGGCGAGGTGAGCAGTTCTTC
>TRBJ1-5|TRBV20-1|NA|15|medium-sized
CSARSGTASAQPQHF
TGCAGTGCGCGGTCCGGGACGGCCAGCGCACAGCCCCAGCATTTT